This TCR beta chain appears in the sequencing data of a study of T cell changes during pregnancy in multiple sclerosis. This CDR3 contains 12 residues. CDR1 and CDR2 (germline): SGHRS, YFSETQ. V was clipped by 3 bases and J by 6 bases, with 9 bases between them. The repertoire was sequenced with immunoSEQ multiplex PCR; TCRdb's copy has only in-frame clones and lacks some. Here the sample spans roughly 48,000 clones, around 90% being singletons. This clonotype originated in a female donor with multiple sclerosis, enrolled in a pregnancy study. Specimen: CD4+ T cells from peripheral blood mononuclear cells, collected in the second trimester of pregnancy. This chain connects TRBV5-1 to TRBJ1-1; D unresolved. In DNA, the CDR3 is TGCGCCAGCAGCTCAACCGGTCCTGAAGCTTTCTTT. It codes for CASSSTGPEAFF. The full variable domain, with the rest looked up from reference TRBV5-1 and TRBJ1-1, is KAGVTQTPRYLIKTRGQQVTLSCSPISGHRSVSWYQQTPGQGLQFLFEYFSETQRNKGNFPGRFSGRQFSNSRSEMNVSTLELGDSALYLCASSSTGPEAFFGQGTRLTVV.